This TCR beta chain emerged from a study of blood T cell repertoires in COVID-19. Overall study: The cDNA or gDNA used as material had been derived from T cells, B-cell-depleted T cells, or PBMCs.

The table came from immunoSEQ multiplex PCR; TCRdb's copy has only in-frame clones and leaves some out. Of approximately 150,000 clones in the sample, around four fifths were seen once. The CDR3 consists of 15 residues. Germline V gene sequence: CDR1 SGHTA, CDR2 FQGNSA. The V end was cut by 1 base, the J end by 5 bases, with 14 bases between. Residents of about 25 US areas, aged about 18 to 95 years, made up the participants. The study assigned cohorts using participant-reported clinical history. This sequence joins TRBV7-2 and TRBJ1-2; D is uncertain. The sequence was collected from a man between 65 and 80 years old who had been exposed to COVID-19. Sequences were obtained from PBMCs or T cells enriched from blood (not recorded which). The CDR3 sequence is CASSLGTGKGYGYTF. The DNA of the CDR3 is TGTGCCAGCAGCTTAGGGACGGGGAAAGGTTATGGCTACACCTTC.